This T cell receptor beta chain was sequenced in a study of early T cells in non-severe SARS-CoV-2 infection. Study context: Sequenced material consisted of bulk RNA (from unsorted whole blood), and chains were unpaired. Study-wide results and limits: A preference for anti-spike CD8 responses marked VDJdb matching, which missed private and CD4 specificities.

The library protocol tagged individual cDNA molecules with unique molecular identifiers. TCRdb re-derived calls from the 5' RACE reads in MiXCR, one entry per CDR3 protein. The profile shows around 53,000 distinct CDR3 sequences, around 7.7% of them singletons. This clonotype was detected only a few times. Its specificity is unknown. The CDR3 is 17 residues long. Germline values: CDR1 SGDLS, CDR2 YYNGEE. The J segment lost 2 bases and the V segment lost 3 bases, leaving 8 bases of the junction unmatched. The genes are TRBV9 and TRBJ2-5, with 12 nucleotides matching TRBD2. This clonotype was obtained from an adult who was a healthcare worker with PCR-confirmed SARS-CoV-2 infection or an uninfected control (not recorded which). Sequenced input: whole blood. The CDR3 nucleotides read TGTGCCAGCAGCGGACTAGCGGGGGTACCGAAGCAAGAGACCCAGTACTTC. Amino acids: CASSGLAGVPKQETQYF.